This T cell receptor beta chain was identified during a study of T cell responses to AZD1222 COVID-19 vaccine. Assay used: immunoSEQ multiplex PCR; TCRdb lists only in-frame clones, some missing. The data hold more than 150,000 clones, with approximately 86% observed a single time. V gave up 5 bases and J gave up 3 bases, with 14 bases separating them. The CDR3 loop spans 14 amino acids. CDR1 and CDR2 (germline): MNHEY, SMNVEV (reference sequence). This TCR was sampled from an adult who had recovered from COVID-19. This specimen was peripheral blood, taken after recovery from COVID-19. The chain combines TRBV27 with TRBJ2-7; TRBD2 might be the D (5 bases). CDR3 in amino acids: CASSAPREFYEQYF. The DNA for the CDR3 is TGTGCCAGCAGTGCGCCGAGGGAGTTCTACGAGCAGTACTTC.